These T cell receptor beta chains were read from a single sample in a study of vaccination and CD4 T cells after COVID-19. The antigens for these receptors are not known. TCRdb passed the PCR reads through MiXCR, listing each CDR3 protein once. The sample yields under 30,000 distinct CDR3 sequences, roughly a third seen once. The specimen comprised CD4+ T cells from blood, cultured in vitro, sampled about 7 months after SARS-CoV-2 vaccination. Every receptor here comes from a human donor who had recovered from COVID-19. The conserved cysteine and the conserved F or W are not part of the CDR3 here. Each record gives: CDR3 length, J gene, V gene, CDR3 protein.

11,TRBJ2-5,TRBV7-2,ASSPTGRETQY
12,TRBJ2-7,TRBV28,ASSKAGTDYEQY
11,TRBJ2-6,TRBV25-1,ASSFSGANVLT
13,TRBJ2-1,TRBV20-1,SAKKPGLPYNEQF
12,TRBJ2-1,TRBV12-3/TRBV12-4,ASSPRTGGNEQF
13,TRBJ2-1,TRBV6-4,ASSVRGNSYNEQF
13,TRBJ1-5,TRBV4-1,ASSQDVERNQPQH
14,TRBJ2-3,TRBV24-1,ATSPIGGTPGDTQY
14,TRBJ2-3,TRBV7-3,ASSSGPRGSTDTQY
12,TRBJ1-5,TRBV4-1,ASSNAGILQPQH
14,TRBJ2-7,TRBV20-1,SARGRWRAASYEQY
13,TRBJ2-7,TRBV5-4,ASSPGGQTGFEQY
10,TRBJ2-1,TRBV15,ATSSDFGEQF
13,TRBJ2-3,TRBV20-1,SARDQGGQADTQY
12,TRBJ1-2,TRBV7-9,ASSNLSGIGGYT
10,TRBJ2-7,TRBV15,ATSRTAGEQY
14,TRBJ2-5,TRBV5-4,ASSLGETRRYETQY
14,TRBJ1-5,TRBV7-9,ASSLYMGEWYQPQH
11,TRBJ2-5,TRBV6-5,ASSYPRRETQY
11,TRBJ1-6,TRBV20-1,SAMRNYNSPLH
11,TRBJ1-1,TRBV7-2,ASSWDKNTEAF
11,TRBJ1-5,TRBV6-5,ASSYSLWQPQH
13,TRBJ2-5,TRBV7-2,ASKQGRENQETQY
9,TRBJ1-1,TRBV7-8,ASSFDTEAF
9,TRBJ2-2,TRBV12-3/TRBV12-4,ASSVAGELF
12,TRBJ1-1,TRBV10-3,AISEEGTATEAF
12,TRBJ2-7,TRBV5-4,ASSRTSGAYEQY
13,TRBJ2-5,TRBV6-2/TRBV6-3,ASSRAGGLQETQY
11,TRBJ2-5,TRBV5-4,ASSLEEGETQY
10,TRBJ2-1,TRBV10-3,ACRGLGNEQF
14,TRBJ1-4,TRBV15,ATSGQTGRHNEKLF
12,TRBJ2-1,TRBV20-1,SASSGFSYNEQF
13,TRBJ2-3,TRBV7-8,ASREKRGLTDTQY
10,TRBJ2-5,TRBV5-1,ASSLTEETQY
12,TRBJ1-1,TRBV28,ASSSFRTGVLAF
12,TRBJ1-1,TRBV6-2/TRBV6-3,ASSARWSNTEAF
12,TRBJ1-1,TRBV5-1,ASSPIGPGTEAF
16,TRBJ2-3,TRBV7-2,ASSRKLGTSGRPDTQY
12,TRBJ2-1,TRBV20-1,SARPGTSRSEQF
15,TRBJ2-6,TRBV4-2,ASSQDRPISGANVLT
13,TRBJ2-1,TRBV5-8,ASSPRLAVYNEQF